This T cell receptor beta chain came from a study of CD8 T cells in Susac syndrome. Study-level points and caveats: It was acknowledged in the study that the number of individuals who were included in its TCR sequencing and HLA analysis was relatively small.

An amount of RNA that ranged from 0.5 to 1 ug was reverse transcribed with random hexamers. Multiplex PCR with immunoSEQ amplified the TCR beta CDR3 across 54 Vbeta and 13 Jbeta. TCRdb processed the immunoSEQ multiplex PCR reads anew with MiXCR; each CDR3 protein has one entry. Found here are more than 70,000 distinct CDR3 sequences, approximately 95% of them singletons; the top ten hold around 0.31%. With regard to this clonotype: What it recognizes is unknown.

TCR beta sequencing was performed on blood CD8+ and CD4+ T cells. Age- and sex-matched healthy donors served as the control group. J was trimmed by 4 bases and V by 2 bases; bases with no gene match: 6. CDR1 LGHNA and CDR2 YNFKEQ come from the germline V gene. The CDR3 spans 16 residues. Input material: CD8+ T cells from PBMCs. The TCR sequence derives from a human donor in good health. This rearrangement joins TRBV4-2 to TRBJ2-7; TRBD1 agrees at 12 bases. The CDR3 nucleotides read TGTGCCAGCAGCCAATATGGGACAGGGGGCCGGTACGAGCAGTACTTC. This gives the protein CASSQYGTGGRYEQYF.